This TCR beta chain was sequenced in a study of sequential checkpoint blockade in melanoma. For the study at large: Patients were randomized 1:1 to nivolumab-then-ipilimumab or ipilimumab-then-nivolumab first-line. Both treatment sequences were followed by maintenance nivolumab.

This table comes from immunoSEQ multiplex PCR, and its TCRdb copy is limited to in-frame clones, with some not included. The sample lists fewer than 25,000 clones; approximately 68% were seen once. Treatment denoted: randomized to nivolumab then ipilimumab (arm A) or the reverse (arm B). Live CD3+CD8+ CD19− CD56− cells were sorted from PBMCs. There are 14 residues in the CDR3. From germline, CDR1 is SNHLY and CDR2 FYNNEI. Trimming removed 4 bases from V and 7 bases from J, with 14 bases in between. Material: CD8+ T cells sorted from blood (inferred from file names), obtained from a patient given nivolumab and ipilimumab in sequence. The chain employs TRBV2 and TRBJ2-1; D may be TRBD2 (7 bases). The origin of this receptor is a human donor with melanoma. The CDR3 coding sequence is TGTGCCAGCAGTGTTTGGGGGGGCGAGAATGAGCAGTTCTTC. It codes for CASSVWGGENEQFF.